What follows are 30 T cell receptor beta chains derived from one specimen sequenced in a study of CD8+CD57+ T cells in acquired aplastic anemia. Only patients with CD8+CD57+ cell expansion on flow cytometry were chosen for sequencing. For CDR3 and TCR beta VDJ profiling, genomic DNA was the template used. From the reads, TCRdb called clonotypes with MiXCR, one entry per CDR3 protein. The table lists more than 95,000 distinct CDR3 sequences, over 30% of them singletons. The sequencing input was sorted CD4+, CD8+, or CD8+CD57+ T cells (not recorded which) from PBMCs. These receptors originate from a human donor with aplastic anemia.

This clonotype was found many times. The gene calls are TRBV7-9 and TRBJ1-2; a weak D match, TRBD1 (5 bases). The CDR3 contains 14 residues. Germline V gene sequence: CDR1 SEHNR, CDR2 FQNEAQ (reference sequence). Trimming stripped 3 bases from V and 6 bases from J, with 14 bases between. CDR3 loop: CASSFRDGVNGYTF. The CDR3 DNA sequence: TGTGCCAGCAGCTTCCGGGACGGAGTAAATGGCTACACCTTC.

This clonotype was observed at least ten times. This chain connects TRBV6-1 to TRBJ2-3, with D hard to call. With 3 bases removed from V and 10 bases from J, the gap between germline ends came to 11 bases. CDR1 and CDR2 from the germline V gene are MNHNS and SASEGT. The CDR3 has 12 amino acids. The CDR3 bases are TGTGCCAGCAGTGAGTCGGTAGCCGCGCAGTATTTT. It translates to CASSESVAAQYF.

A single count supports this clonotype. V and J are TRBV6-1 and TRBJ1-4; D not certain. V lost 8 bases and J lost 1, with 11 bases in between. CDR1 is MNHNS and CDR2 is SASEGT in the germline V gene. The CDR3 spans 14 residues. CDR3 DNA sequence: TGTGCCAGCGGTGTCACTAGAACTAATGAAAAACTGTTTTTT. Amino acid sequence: CASGVTRTNEKLFF.

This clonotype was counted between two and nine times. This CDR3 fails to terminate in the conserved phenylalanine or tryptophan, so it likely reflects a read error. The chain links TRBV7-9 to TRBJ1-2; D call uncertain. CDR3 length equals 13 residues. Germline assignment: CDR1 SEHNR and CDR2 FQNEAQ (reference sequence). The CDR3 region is CASSLGRNYGYTL. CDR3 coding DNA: TGCGCCAGCAGCTTAGGGCGCAACTATGGCTACACCCTC.

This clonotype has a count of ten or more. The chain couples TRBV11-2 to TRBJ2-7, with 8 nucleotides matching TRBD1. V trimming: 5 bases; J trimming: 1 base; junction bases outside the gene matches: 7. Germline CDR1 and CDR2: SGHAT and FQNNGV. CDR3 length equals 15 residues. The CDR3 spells CASSNRDRFSYEQYF. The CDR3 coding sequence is TGTGCCAGCAGCAACCGGGACAGGTTTTCCTACGAGCAGTACTTC.

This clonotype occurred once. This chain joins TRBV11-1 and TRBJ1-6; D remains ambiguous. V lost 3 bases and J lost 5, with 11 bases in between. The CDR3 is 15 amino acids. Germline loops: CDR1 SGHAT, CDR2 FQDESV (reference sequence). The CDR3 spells CASSFFTSDNSPLHF. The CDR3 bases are TGTGCCAGCAGCTTTTTCACCTCTGATAATTCACCCCTCCACTTT.

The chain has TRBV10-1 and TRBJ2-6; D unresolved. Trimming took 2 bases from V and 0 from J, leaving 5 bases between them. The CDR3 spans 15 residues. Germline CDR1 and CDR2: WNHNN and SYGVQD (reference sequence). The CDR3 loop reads CASSERDSGANVLTF. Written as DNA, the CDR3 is TGCGCCAGCAGTGAGAGGGACTCTGGGGCCAACGTCCTGACTTTC.

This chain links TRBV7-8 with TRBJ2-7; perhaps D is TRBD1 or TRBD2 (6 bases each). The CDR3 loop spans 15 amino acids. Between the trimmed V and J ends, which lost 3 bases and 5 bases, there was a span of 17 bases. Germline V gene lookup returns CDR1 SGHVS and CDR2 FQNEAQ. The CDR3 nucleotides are TGTGCCAGCAGCTTTGGGGGGTCTACAGGGCACGAGCAGTACGTC. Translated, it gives CASSFGGSTGHEQYV.

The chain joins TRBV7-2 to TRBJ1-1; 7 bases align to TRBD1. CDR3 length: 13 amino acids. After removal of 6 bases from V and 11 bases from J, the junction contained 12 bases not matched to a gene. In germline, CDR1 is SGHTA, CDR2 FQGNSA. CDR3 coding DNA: TGTGCCAGCAGTAATCGGGACAGCCTAGTGGCTTTCTTT. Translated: CASSNRDSLVAFF.

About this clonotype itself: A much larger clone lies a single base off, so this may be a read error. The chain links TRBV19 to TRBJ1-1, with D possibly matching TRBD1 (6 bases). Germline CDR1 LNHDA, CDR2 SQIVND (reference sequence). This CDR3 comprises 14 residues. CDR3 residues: CASRTQGMRTEASF. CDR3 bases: TGTGCCAGCAGAACCCAGGGGATGAGGACTGAAGCTTCCTTT.

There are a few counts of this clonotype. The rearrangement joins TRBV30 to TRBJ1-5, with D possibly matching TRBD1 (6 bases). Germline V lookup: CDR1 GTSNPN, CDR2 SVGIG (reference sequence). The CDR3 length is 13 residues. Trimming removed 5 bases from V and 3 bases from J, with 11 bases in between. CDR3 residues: CAWADRVNQPQHF. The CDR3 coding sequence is TGTGCCTGGGCGGACAGAGTCAATCAGCCCCAGCATTTT.

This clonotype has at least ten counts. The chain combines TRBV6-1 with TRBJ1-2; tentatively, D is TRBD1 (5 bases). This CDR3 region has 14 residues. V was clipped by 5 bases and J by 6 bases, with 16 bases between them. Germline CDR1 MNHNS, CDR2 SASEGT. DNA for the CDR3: TGTGCCAGCAGTACCCGGGGGGGGGGGAATGGCTACACCTTC. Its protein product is CASSTRGGGNGYTF.

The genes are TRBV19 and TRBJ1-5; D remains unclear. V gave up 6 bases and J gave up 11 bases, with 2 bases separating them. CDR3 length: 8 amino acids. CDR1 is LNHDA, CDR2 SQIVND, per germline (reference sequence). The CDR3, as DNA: TGTGCCAGTAGGTCCCAGCATTTT. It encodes CASRSQHF.

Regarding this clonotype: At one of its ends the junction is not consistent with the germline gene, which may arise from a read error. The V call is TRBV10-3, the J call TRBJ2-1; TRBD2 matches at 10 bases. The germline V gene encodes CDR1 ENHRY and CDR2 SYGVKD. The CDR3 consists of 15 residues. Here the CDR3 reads CAICDSGGQHNEQFF. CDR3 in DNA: TGTGCCATCTGTGATAGCGGGGGGCAACACAATGAGCAGTTCTTC.

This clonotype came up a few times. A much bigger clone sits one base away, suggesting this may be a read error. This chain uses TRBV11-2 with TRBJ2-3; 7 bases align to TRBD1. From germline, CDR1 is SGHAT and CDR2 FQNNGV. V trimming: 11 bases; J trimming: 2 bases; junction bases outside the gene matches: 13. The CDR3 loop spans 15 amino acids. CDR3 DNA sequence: TGTGCCGGCACCCCGACAGGGATCAACACAGATACGCAGTATTTT. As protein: CAGTPTGINTDTQYF.

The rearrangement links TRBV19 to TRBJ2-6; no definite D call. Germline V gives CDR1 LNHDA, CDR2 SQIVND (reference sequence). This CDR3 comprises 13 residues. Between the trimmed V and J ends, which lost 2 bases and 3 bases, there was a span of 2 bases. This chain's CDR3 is CASSIRGANVLTF. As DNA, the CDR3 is TGTGCCAGTAGTATACGTGGGGCCAACGTCCTGACTTTC.

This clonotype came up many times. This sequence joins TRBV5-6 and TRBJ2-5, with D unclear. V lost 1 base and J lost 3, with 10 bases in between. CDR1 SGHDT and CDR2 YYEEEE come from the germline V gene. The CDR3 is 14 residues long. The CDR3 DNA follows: TGTGCCAGCAGCTTGCGAGCCCTGGAAGAGACCCAGTACTTC. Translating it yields CASSLRALEETQYF.

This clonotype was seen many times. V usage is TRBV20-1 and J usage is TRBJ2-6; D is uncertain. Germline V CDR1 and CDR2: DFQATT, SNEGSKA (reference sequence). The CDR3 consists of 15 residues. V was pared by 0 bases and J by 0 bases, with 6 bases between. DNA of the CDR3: TGCAGTGCTAGAGATTGGGGCTCTGGGGCCAACGTCCTGACTTTC. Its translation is CSARDWGSGANVLTF.

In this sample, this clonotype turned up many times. This CDR3 reads CASWDRSSYNEQFF. The DNA for the CDR3 is TGTGCCAGCTGGGACCGTAGCTCCTACAATGAGCAGTTCTTC. The chain recombines TRBV19 with TRBJ2-1, with D perhaps matching TRBD1 or TRBD2 (5 bases each). The CDR3 totals 14 residues. CDR1 is LNHDA and CDR2 is SQIVND in the germline V gene (reference sequence). Trimming pared 9 bases from V and 0 bases from J, leaving 12 bases between.

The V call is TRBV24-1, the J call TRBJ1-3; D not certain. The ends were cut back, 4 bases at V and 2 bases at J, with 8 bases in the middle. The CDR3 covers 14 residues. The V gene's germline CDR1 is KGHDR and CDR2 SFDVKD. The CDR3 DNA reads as TGTGCCACCAGTGACGCCCCACCTGGAAACACCATATATTTT. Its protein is CATSDAPPGNTIYF.

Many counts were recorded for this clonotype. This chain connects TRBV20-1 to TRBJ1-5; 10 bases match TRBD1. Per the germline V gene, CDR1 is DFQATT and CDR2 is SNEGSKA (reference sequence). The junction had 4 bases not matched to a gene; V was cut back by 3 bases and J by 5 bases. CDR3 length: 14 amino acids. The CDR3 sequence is CSASPGQGYQPQHF. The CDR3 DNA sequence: TGCAGTGCTAGCCCGGGACAGGGGTATCAGCCCCAGCATTTT.

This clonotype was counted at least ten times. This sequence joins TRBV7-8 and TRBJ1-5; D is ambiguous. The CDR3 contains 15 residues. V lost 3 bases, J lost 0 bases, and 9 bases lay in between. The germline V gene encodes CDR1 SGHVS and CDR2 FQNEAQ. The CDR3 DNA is TGTGCCAGCAGCTTGGTGGGGAATAGCAATCAGCCCCAGCATTTT. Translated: CASSLVGNSNQPQHF.

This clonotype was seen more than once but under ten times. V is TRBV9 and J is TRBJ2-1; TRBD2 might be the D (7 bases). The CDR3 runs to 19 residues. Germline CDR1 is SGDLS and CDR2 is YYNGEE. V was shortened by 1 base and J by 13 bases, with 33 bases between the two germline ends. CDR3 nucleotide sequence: TGTGCCAGCAGCGTACTTACAGGGCCAGCAGTTACCCCCCGGGGGGAACAGTTCTTC. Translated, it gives CASSVLTGPAVTPRGEQFF.

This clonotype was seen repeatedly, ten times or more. The CDR3 DNA sequence: TGCGCCAGCAGCGTGTCAGGGGGCCAAACTGAAGCTTTCTTT. This translates into CASSVSGGQTEAFF. This chain uses TRBV5-1 with TRBJ1-1; 8 positions match TRBD1. The length of the CDR3 is 14 residues. Germline loops: CDR1 SGHRS, CDR2 YFSETQ. V lost 4 bases and J lost 5; bases outside the gene matches: 7. Drawing the rest from reference TRBV5-1 and TRBJ1-1, the complete variable domain is KAGVTQTPRYLIKTRGQQVTLSCSPISGHRSVSWYQQTPGQGLQFLFEYFSETQRNKGNFPGRFSGRQFSNSRSEMNVSTLELGDSALYLCASSVSGGQTEAFFGQGTRLTVV.

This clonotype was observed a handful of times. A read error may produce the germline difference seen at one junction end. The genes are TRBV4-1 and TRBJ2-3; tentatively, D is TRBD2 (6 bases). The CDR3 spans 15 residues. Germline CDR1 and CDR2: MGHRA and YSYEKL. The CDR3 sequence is CTSSRSWGDPDTQYF. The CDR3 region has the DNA TGCACCAGCAGCCGCTCCTGGGGGGATCCAGATACGCAGTATTTT.

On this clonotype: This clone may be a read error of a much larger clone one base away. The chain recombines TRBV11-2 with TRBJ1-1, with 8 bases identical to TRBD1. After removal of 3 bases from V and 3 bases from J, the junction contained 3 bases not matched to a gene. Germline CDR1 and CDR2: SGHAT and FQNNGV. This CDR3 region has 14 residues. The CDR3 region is CASSLVGQDTEAFF. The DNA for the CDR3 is TGTGCCAGCAGCTTGGTGGGACAGGACACTGAAGCTTTCTTT.

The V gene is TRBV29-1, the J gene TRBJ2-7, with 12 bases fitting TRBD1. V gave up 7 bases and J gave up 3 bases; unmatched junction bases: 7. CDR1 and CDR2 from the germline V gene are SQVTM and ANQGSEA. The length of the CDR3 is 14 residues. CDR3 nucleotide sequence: TGCAGCGCGGGACAGGGGGCTTTGGTCTACGAGCAGTACTTC. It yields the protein CSAGQGALVYEQYF.

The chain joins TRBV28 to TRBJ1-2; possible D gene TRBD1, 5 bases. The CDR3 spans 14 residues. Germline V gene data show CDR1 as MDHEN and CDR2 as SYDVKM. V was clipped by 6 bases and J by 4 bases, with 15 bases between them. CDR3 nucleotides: TGTGCCAGCAGGATCGTTACAGGACGCTATGGCTACACCTTC. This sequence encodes CASRIVTGRYGYTF.

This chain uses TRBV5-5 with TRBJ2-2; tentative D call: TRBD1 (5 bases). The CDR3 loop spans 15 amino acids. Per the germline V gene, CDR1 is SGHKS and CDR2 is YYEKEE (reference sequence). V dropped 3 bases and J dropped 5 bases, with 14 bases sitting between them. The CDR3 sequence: CASSSSRQSTGELFF. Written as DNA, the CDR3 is TGTGCCAGCAGCTCTTCGAGACAGTCGACCGGGGAGCTGTTTTTT.

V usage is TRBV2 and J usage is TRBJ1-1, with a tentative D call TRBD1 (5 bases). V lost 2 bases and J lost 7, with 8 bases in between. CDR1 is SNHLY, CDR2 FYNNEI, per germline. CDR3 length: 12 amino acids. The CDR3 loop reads CASSELGREAFF. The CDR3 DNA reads TGTGCCAGCAGTGAACTGGGACGTGAAGCTTTCTTT.